These 10 T cell receptor beta chains share one sample of origin, sequenced in a study of blood T cell repertoires in COVID-19. The repertoire was sequenced with immunoSEQ multiplex PCR; TCRdb's copy has only in-frame clones and lacks some. The data hold 55,000 to 65,000 clones, with approximately 83% observed a single time. The source material was peripheral blood. These receptors all come from a man aged 25-45 years with COVID-19, enrolled during active disease.

The J gene is TRBJ2-7, the V gene TRBV27; 8 bases line up with TRBD2. From germline, CDR1 is MNHEY and CDR2 SMNVEV (reference sequence). The ends lost 2 bases at V and 4 bases at J; junction bases unmatched: 7. This CDR3 has 15 amino acids. For the CDR3, the DNA is TGTGCCAGCAGTTTAGGCGGGAGGCCCCTATACGAGCAGTACTTC. This translates into CASSLGGRPLYEQYF.

CDR3 bases: TGTGCCAGCTCACCTGGGACTAGCGGAGATGAGCAGTTCTTC. Its translation: CASSPGTSGDEQFF. The V gene is TRBV18, the J gene TRBJ2-1, with 11 bases that match TRBD2. The length of the CDR3 is 14 residues. V gave up 3 bases and J gave up 8 bases; unmatched junction bases: 3. CDR1 and CDR2 from the germline V gene are KGHSH and LQKENI. Variable domain in full (rest from reference TRBV18 and TRBJ2-1): NAGVMQNPRHLVRRRGQEARLRCSPMKGHSHVYWYRQLPEEGLKFMVYLQKENIIDESGMPKERFSAEFPKEGPSILRIQQVVRGDSAAYFCASSPGTSGDEQFFGPGTRLTVL.

This chain connects TRBV9 to TRBJ2-2, with 9 bases aligning to TRBD1. The CDR3 has 18 residues. The V segment lost 3 bases and the J segment 6 bases; nucleotides outside the gene matches: 15. CDR1 is SGDLS, CDR2 YYNGEE, per germline. The chain's CDR3 is CASSEETTGGIGSGELFF. The CDR3 DNA is TGTGCCAGCAGCGAAGAAACCACAGGGGGCATTGGATCCGGGGAGCTGTTTTTT.

The V gene is TRBV6-2 or TRBV6-3, the J gene TRBJ1-1; 9 bases agree with TRBD1. The CDR3 totals 21 residues. Germline V gene data show CDR1 as MNHEY and CDR2 as SVGEGT. V shed 6 bases and J 4 bases; nucleotides not matched to a gene: 27. The CDR3, as DNA: TGTGCCAGCAGCTCCGTCCGTGGGAACAGGGGGCGGACTACGGGGGGCACTGAAGCTTTCTTT. This encodes CASSSVRGNRGRTTGGTEAFF.

The chain combines TRBV3-1 (or the pseudogene TRBV3-2) with TRBJ2-5; D may be TRBD2 (6 bases). This CDR3 comprises 14 residues. V was cut by 4 bases and J by 3 bases, with 12 bases left in between. Germline-derived CDR1 and CDR2 are LGHDT and YNNKEL (reference sequence). CDR3 in DNA: TGTGCCAGCAGCCCTCGGGACTCTAAAGAGACCCAGTACTTC. Encoded protein: CASSPRDSKETQYF.

The chain links TRBV6-6 to TRBJ1-4; 7 bases agree with TRBD1. CDR1 and CDR2 from the germline V gene are MNHNY and SVGAGI (reference sequence). There are 13 residues in the CDR3. V was pared by 11 bases and J by 4 bases, with 7 bases of the junction left unmatched. The CDR3 DNA reads TGTGCCGCCCTCCGGGACAGTAATGAAAAACTGTTTTTT. This codes for CAALRDSNEKLFF.

The sample holds one count of this clone. The rearrangement uses TRBV15 and TRBJ2-7; the D gene is possibly TRBD1 (5 bases). Germline V lookup: CDR1 LNHNV, CDR2 YYDKDF (reference sequence). V dropped 1 base and J dropped 0 bases, with 10 bases sitting between them. The CDR3 runs 15 residues. This CDR3 is CATSRGSGHSYEQYF. In DNA, the CDR3 is TGTGCCACCAGCAGAGGGTCAGGGCACTCCTACGAGCAGTACTTC.

This chain uses TRBV11-3 with TRBJ2-1; 13 bases map to TRBD2. The ends lost 3 bases at V and 5 bases at J; junction bases unmatched: 1. The CDR3 is made up of 15 amino acids. The V gene's germline CDR1 is SGHNT and CDR2 YENEEA. The CDR3 nucleotides read TGTGCCAGCAGCTTGGGACTAGCGGGAAACAATGAGCAGTTCTTC. Translated, it gives CASSLGLAGNNEQFF.

The CDR3 DNA reads TGTGCCAGCAGACTAGCGGGAGGGGGGAGCTCCTACAATGAGCAGTTCTTC. Its protein product is CASRLAGGGSSYNEQFF. The chain is built from TRBV2 and TRBJ2-1; 13 bases map to TRBD2. The J segment lost 0 bases and the V segment lost 6 bases, leaving 5 bases of the junction unmatched. This CDR3 spans 17 amino acids. CDR1 and CDR2 from the germline V gene are SNHLY and FYNNEI.

This sequence joins TRBV7-6 and TRBJ1-5; 10 bases are a match to TRBD1. V was pared by 1 base and J by 4 bases, with 1 base of the junction left unmatched. CDR1 is SGHVS, CDR2 FNYEAQ, per germline. There are 15 residues in the CDR3. The CDR3 protein is CASSLGQGANQPQHF. DNA of the CDR3: TGTGCCAGCAGCTTAGGACAGGGGGCGAATCAGCCCCAGCATTTT.